The rows below give T cell receptor beta chains drawn from one sample of a study of identical twins. In TCRdb, the 5' RACE reads were re-called with MiXCR into one record per CDR3 protein. The top ten clones hold 2.5% to 3.5% of a sample with 400,000 to 550,000 distinct CDR3 sequences, 24% of them seen once. The data also belong to a second study, concerning T cells expressing NK-cell markers.

Sequenced: CD4+ T cells sorted from blood. The receptors originated from a young woman in good health. The CDR3 runs from the conserved cysteine through the conserved F or W. D genes are given only for firm matches. Clone size is shown for a subset of rows, as once, few, many or a class of expanded clone.

j_gene,v_gene,abundance,d_gene,CDR3aa,CDR3nt
TRBJ1-1,TRBV20-1,-,-,CSARAGGVQGNTEAFF,TGCAGTGCTAGAGCAGGTGGGGTACAGGGGAACACTGAAGCTTTCTTT
TRBJ1-5,TRBV6-5,few,-,CASSYRTENQPQHF,TGTGCCAGCAGTTATCGGACCGAGAATCAGCCCCAGCATTTT
TRBJ2-7,TRBV11-2,-,TRBD1,CASSPARGKRYEQYF,TGTGCCAGCAGCCCCGCCAGGGGGAAGCGGTACGAGCAGTACTTC
TRBJ1-2,TRBV12-3/TRBV12-4,-,-,CASSSGLGTGYTF,TGTGCCAGCAGTTCAGGGTTGGGGACTGGCTACACCTTC
TRBJ2-7,TRBV7-8,-,TRBD1,CASSPRDRGYEQYF,TGTGCCAGCAGCCCCCGGGACAGGGGCTACGAGCAGTACTTC
TRBJ1-4,TRBV20-1,few,-,CSAFGEKLFF,TGCAGTGCTTTCGGAGAAAAACTGTTTTTT
TRBJ2-5,TRBV2,-,TRBD2,CASSALAGGRGETQYF,TGTGCCAGCAGCGCCCTAGCGGGGGGTCGGGGAGAGACCCAGTACTTC
TRBJ2-7,TRBV10-3,few,TRBD2,CAISLAGGLYEQYF,TGTGCCATCAGCTTAGCGGGGGGGCTATACGAGCAGTACTTC
TRBJ2-1,TRBV27,few,-,CASSLRGTTYNEQFF,TGTGCCAGCAGTTTAAGGGGGACAACCTACAATGAGCAGTTCTTC
TRBJ2-2,TRBV12-3/TRBV12-4,many,TRBD2,CASRTSGDTGELFF,TGTGCCAGCCGGACTAGCGGGGACACCGGGGAGCTGTTTTTT
TRBJ2-5,TRBV7-2,-,-,CASSLGPIHF,TGTGCCAGCAGCTTAGGCCCCATACACTTC
TRBJ2-7,TRBV20-1,-,TRBD2,CSANSGLTYEQYF,TGCAGTGCCAATAGCGGGCTAACCTACGAGCAGTACTTC
TRBJ2-4,TRBV7-9,-,-,CASSFRWEPGGKNIQYF,TGTGCCAGCAGCTTTAGATGGGAACCCGGGGGCAAAAACATTCAGTACTTC
TRBJ2-4,TRBV20-1,few,TRBD2,CSARDHQRGKNIQYF,TGCAGTGCTAGAGATCACCAGCGGGGTAAAAACATTCAGTACTTC
TRBJ2-1,TRBV18,-,-,CASSHGPEYNEQFF,TGTGCCAGCTCTCATGGACCCGAATACAATGAGCAGTTCTTC
TRBJ2-7,TRBV5-1,once,-,CASSRRDAYEQYF,TGCGCCAGCAGCCGGCGGGACGCCTACGAGCAGTACTTC
TRBJ1-2,TRBV12-3/TRBV12-4,few,-,CASSLGPLSSYTF,TGTGCCAGCAGTCTTGGACCGCTATCTAGCTACACCTTC
TRBJ2-7,TRBV3-1,-,-,CASSQAGMYEQYF,TGTGCCAGCAGCCAGGCAGGGATGTACGAGCAGTACTTC